This TCR beta chain was recorded in a study of cytomegalovirus exposure and HLA in healthy donors. Trimming took off 1 base at V and 2 bases at J, with 12 bases between the two ends. CDR3 length: 16 residues. The germline gives CDR1 SGHTA, CDR2 FQGNSA. Primers included in the PCR were 60 Vbeta and 13 Jbeta primers. This table comes from immunoSEQ multiplex PCR, and its TCRdb copy is limited to in-frame clones, with some not included. The sample has around 53,000 clones. The chain carries TRBV7-2 and TRBJ2-1, with TRBD1 as a possible D gene (5 bases). The receptor was derived from a man aged 18 to 29 in good health and CMV-seropositive. What was sequenced was PBMCs. CDR3 sequence (DNA): TGTGCCAGCAGCTTAGGAGCAGGGAACACCTACAATGAGCAGTTCTTC. Its protein is CASSLGAGNTYNEQFF.